This passage covers 21 T cell receptor beta chains from one sample sequenced in a study of cytomegalovirus exposure and HLA in healthy donors. Method: immunoSEQ multiplex PCR; TCRdb's copy keeps in-frame clones and lacks some. The data show roughly 80,000 clones, with approximately 95% seen just once and less than 2.5% held by the top ten. The sample taken for sequencing was PBMCs. The receptors were gathered from a woman in her late teens or twenties in good health and CMV-seronegative.

In this sample, this clone turned up once. V gene TRBV6-5 combines with J gene TRBJ2-1; 7 bases line up with TRBD1. The ends lost 4 bases at V and 4 bases at J; junction bases unmatched: 4. Germline CDR1 MNHEY, CDR2 SVGAGI. This CDR3 comprises 14 residues. The CDR3 bases are TGTGCCAGCAGTTTTGGACAGGAATACAATGAGCAGTTCTTC. This sequence encodes CASSFGQEYNEQFF.

This chain connects TRBV2 to TRBJ2-1; 9 bases agree with TRBD2. The germline V gene has CDR1 SNHLY and CDR2 FYNNEI. This CDR3 is built from 15 residues. The trim removed 3 bases at V and 3 bases at J, leaving 3 bases unmatched. The CDR3 sequence: CASSDSGGGYNEQFF. The CDR3 DNA reads TGTGCCAGCAGTGATAGCGGGGGAGGCTACAATGAGCAGTTCTTC.

The gene calls are TRBV10-3 and TRBJ2-5; 7 nucleotides line up with TRBD1. The CDR3 has 16 amino acids. J was trimmed by 4 bases and V by 1 base; bases with no gene match: 9. Germline CDR1 and CDR2: ENHRY and SYGVKD. DNA of the CDR3: TGTGCCATCAGTGAGTATGGCCAGGGGGACGGAGAGACCCAGTACTTC. Its translation is CAISEYGQGDGETQYF.

CDR3 DNA sequence: TGCGCCAGCTTAACAGGGAGCTCCTACGAGCAGTACTTC. Translating gives CASLTGSSYEQYF. The rearrangement joins TRBV10-2 to TRBJ2-7; a weak D match, TRBD1 (6 bases). Trimming stripped 8 bases from V and 0 bases from J, with 11 bases between. Germline values: CDR1 WSHSY, CDR2 SAAADI. The CDR3 extends over 13 amino acids.

V and J are TRBV2 and TRBJ2-1; 10 nucleotides agree with TRBD2. The CDR3 spans 15 residues. Germline loops: CDR1 SNHLY, CDR2 FYNNEI. With 5 bases clipped from V and 7 bases from J, the junction kept 8 bases outside the gene matches. CDR3 sequence (DNA): TGTGCCAGCAGTCCTAGCGGGAGTTCCGGGAATGAGCAGTTCTTC. Its protein product is CASSPSGSSGNEQFF.

DNA of the CDR3: TGTGCCACCAGCATTGGCGGAGACCACTACGAGCAGTACTTC. Its protein is CATSIGGDHYEQYF. The V gene is TRBV15, the J gene TRBJ2-7; D is uncertain. V dropped 4 bases and J dropped 3 bases, with 13 bases sitting between them. In germline, CDR1 is LNHNV, CDR2 YYDKDF (reference sequence). This CDR3 is built from 14 residues. The complete variable domain, with remaining parts taken from reference TRBV15 and TRBJ2-7, reads DAMVIQNPRYQVTQFGKPVTLSCSQTLNHNVMYWYQQKSSQAPKLLFHYYDKDFNNEADTPDNFQSRRPNTSFCFLDIRSPGLGDTAMYLCATSIGGDHYEQYFGPGTRLTVT.

The chain couples TRBV11-2 to TRBJ2-1, with 7 nucleotides matching TRBD2. The CDR3 is 17 amino acids. Trimming cost V 1 base and J 12 bases; bases outside gene matches: 18. Germline-derived CDR1 and CDR2 are SGHAT and FQNNGV. The DNA of the CDR3 is TGTGCCAGCAGCTTAGTCGGGTGGGAGGGCCCGGAGGGGCCGCAGTTCTTC. Protein product: CASSLVGWEGPEGPQFF.

The V and J genes are TRBV5-1 and TRBJ2-7; the D gene is possibly TRBD2 (6 bases). V lost 1 base, J lost 6 bases, and 8 bases lay in between. This CDR3 has 12 amino acids. CDR1 SGHRS and CDR2 YFSETQ come from the germline V gene. Here the CDR3 reads CASSLSGSEQYF. The CDR3 bases are TGCGCCAGCAGCTTGTCCGGGAGCGAGCAGTACTTC.

The V call is TRBV27, the J call TRBJ2-7; TRBD2 matches at 9 bases. CDR1 and CDR2 from the germline V gene are MNHEY and SMNVEV (reference sequence). The CDR3 sequence is 16 residues long. The V and J ends lost 4 bases and 0 bases, in that order; junction bases with no gene match: 7. The CDR3 sequence is CASSSAGTSSSYEQYF. CDR3 DNA: TGTGCCAGCAGTTCTGCCGGGACTAGCTCCTCCTACGAGCAGTACTTC.

The rearrangement links TRBV7-2 to TRBJ1-5, with TRBD1 as a possible D gene (6 bases). Trimming stripped 2 bases from V and 7 bases from J, with 15 bases between. The CDR3 has 15 residues. Germline V CDR1 and CDR2: SGHTA, FQGNSA. The CDR3 DNA is TGTGCCAGCAGCTTAACGGGGGGCCAATTCCAGCCCCAGCATTTT. It specifies CASSLTGGQFQPQHF.

This sequence joins TRBV9 and TRBJ2-1; the match to TRBD2 covers 10 bases. This CDR3 contains 16 residues. CDR1 and CDR2 from the germline V gene are SGDLS and YYNGEE. Germline trimming cut 2 bases from V and 2 bases from J; bases unmatched to any gene: 4. CDR3 sequence reads: CASSVTGLATYNEQFF. The CDR3 DNA reads TGTGCCAGCAGCGTGACGGGACTAGCGACCTACAATGAGCAGTTCTTC.

The genes are TRBV18 and TRBJ2-5; 7 nucleotides agree with TRBD2. With V trimmed by 0 bases and J by 5 bases, 9 bases remained unmatched. The V gene's germline CDR1 is KGHSH and CDR2 LQKENI. The length of the CDR3 is 16 residues. Here the CDR3 DNA reads TGTGCCAGCTCACCACCCGCCGGGGGGATCCGGGAGACCCAGTACTTC. It codes for CASSPPAGGIRETQYF.

The V gene is TRBV2, the J gene TRBJ2-7; 7 bases agree with TRBD1. This CDR3 has 11 amino acids. From germline, CDR1 is SNHLY and CDR2 FYNNEI. V was clipped by 8 bases and J by 13 bases; unmatched bases: 11. The CDR3 protein is CASSLSGTVYF. DNA of the CDR3: TGTGCCAGCTCCCTATCCGGGACAGTTTACTTC. Full variable domain (missing parts from reference TRBV2 and TRBJ2-7): EPEVTQTPSHQVTQMGQEVILRCVPISNHLYFYWYRQILGQKVEFLVSFYNNEISEKSEIFDDQFSVERPDGSNFTLKIRSTKLEDSAMYFCASSLSGTVYFGPGTRLTVT.

V is TRBV7-2 and J is TRBJ2-3; maybe TRBD2 (6 bases). V was trimmed by 5 bases and J by 4 bases, leaving 16 bases between them. Germline V gene data show CDR1 as SGHTA and CDR2 as FQGNSA. The CDR3 is made up of 15 amino acids. The CDR3 sequence: CASSPAGGLSDTQYF. The CDR3 DNA follows: TGTGCCAGCAGCCCGGCCGGGGGTCTGTCAGATACGCAGTATTTT.

The genes are TRBV7-9 and TRBJ1-1; D may be TRBD1 (6 bases). The CDR3 has 15 residues. V lost 2 bases to trimming and J lost 4 bases, with 14 bases between them. Germline values: CDR1 SEHNR, CDR2 FQNEAQ (reference sequence). The CDR3 DNA sequence: TGTGCCAGCAGCTTAAAACAGGGAGAGAGCACTGAAGCTTTCTTT. It translates to CASSLKQGESTEAFF.

The genes are TRBV29-1 and TRBJ2-7; 11 bases are shared with TRBD2. Germline V gene data show CDR1 as SQVTM and CDR2 as ANQGSEA. The CDR3 spans 17 residues. J gave up 4 bases and V 5 bases, and 16 bases lay outside the gene matches. CDR3 bases: TGCAGCGTTCGCGGGACTAGCGGAGAGGGCAATCGATACGAGCAGTACTTC. Its protein is CSVRGTSGEGNRYEQYF.

The V gene is TRBV5-1, the J gene TRBJ1-1, with TRBD1 identical over 8 bases. CDR1 is SGHRS, CDR2 YFSETQ, per germline. The trim removed 5 bases at V and 7 bases at J, leaving 10 bases unmatched. The length of the CDR3 is 14 residues. The CDR3 DNA is TGCGCCAGCAGATACTCAGGGACAGGCCTTGAAGCTTTCTTT. It specifies CASRYSGTGLEAFF.

This clone has a single count. The rearrangement uses TRBV7-9 and TRBJ1-2; tentative D call: TRBD1 (5 bases). Per germline, CDR1 SEHNR and CDR2 FQNEAQ (reference sequence). The CDR3 length is 14 residues. V shed 1 base and J shed 6 bases, with 12 bases lying between them. The chain's CDR3 is CASSLGLGEDGYTF. Written as DNA, the CDR3 is TGTGCCAGCAGCTTAGGACTGGGGGAGGATGGCTACACCTTC. Combining the CDR3 with reference TRBV7-9 and TRBJ1-2 gives the whole variable domain DTGVSQNPRHKITKRGQNVTFRCDPISEHNRLYWYRQTLGQGPEFLTYFQNEAQLEKSRLLSDRFSAERPKGSFSTLEIQRTEQGDSAMYLCASSLGLGEDGYTFGSGTRLTVV.

The V call is TRBV6-5, the J call TRBJ2-5, with D perhaps TRBD2 (6 bases). Trimming pared 6 bases from V and 0 bases from J, leaving 8 bases between. The CDR3 is 13 residues long. CDR1 MNHEY and CDR2 SVGAGI come from the germline V gene. This CDR3 reads CASRGGHQETQYF. For the CDR3, the DNA is TGTGCCAGCAGGGGGGGACACCAAGAGACCCAGTACTTC.

The chain combines TRBV27 with TRBJ2-7; D is perhaps TRBD1 (5 bases). The germline CDR1 and CDR2 sequences are MNHEY and SMNVEV (reference sequence). The CDR3 sequence is 14 residues long. V lost 5 bases, J lost 3 bases, and 14 bases lay in between. Here the CDR3 DNA reads TGTGCCAGCAGTGATGACAGTGCCCTCTACGAGCAGTACTTC. This sequence encodes CASSDDSALYEQYF.

This sequence joins TRBV2 and TRBJ1-5, with D perhaps matching TRBD1 (6 bases). The CDR3 is 17 amino acids. With 1 base removed from V and 2 bases from J, the gap between germline ends came to 15 bases. Germline V gives CDR1 SNHLY, CDR2 FYNNEI. The CDR3 DNA reads TGTGCCAGCAGTGAAGACGACAGGACCTGGGGCAATCAGCCCCAGCATTTT. Translating gives CASSEDDRTWGNQPQHF. The full variable domain, completed using reference TRBV2 and TRBJ1-5, is EPEVTQTPSHQVTQMGQEVILRCVPISNHLYFYWYRQILGQKVEFLVSFYNNEISEKSEIFDDQFSVERPDGSNFTLKIRSTKLEDSAMYFCASSEDDRTWGNQPQHFGDGTRLSIL.